This is a list of T cell receptor beta chains from one sample in a study of identical twins. Using its own MiXCR run on the 5' RACE reads, TCRdb lists one record per CDR3 protein. The sample contains about 810,000 distinct CDR3 sequences, 9% to 15% of which appear only once. These data also formed part of another study, on yellow fever vaccine responses in identical twins.

The material sequenced was PBMCs. The receptors shown here come from a woman under 30 in good health. Each CDR3 is given with its conserved first and last residue. Fields, in order: J gene, clone size, D gene, V gene, CDR3 DNA, CDR3 protein. D genes are given only for firm matches. Clone size, where shown, is once, few, many, or a class for clones that have expanded.

j_call: TRBJ2-2; clone_size: .; d_call: .; v_call: TRBV10-3; cdr3_nt: TGTGCGACCAGGGTTGGCCCGGCGAACACCGGGGAGCTGTTTTTT; cdr3_aa: CATRVGPANTGELFF
j_call: TRBJ2-3; clone_size: .; d_call: .; v_call: TRBV7-9; cdr3_nt: TGTGCCAGCAGCCGGGACTTGCCGAAGCCAGATACGCAGTATTTT; cdr3_aa: CASSRDLPKPDTQYF
j_call: TRBJ1-2; clone_size: .; d_call: TRBD1; v_call: TRBV6-5; cdr3_nt: TGTGCCAGCAGTTACCAGAGGACAGGGGGCGCGGGTGGCTACACCTTC; cdr3_aa: CASSYQRTGGAGGYTF
j_call: TRBJ2-7; clone_size: .; d_call: TRBD2; v_call: TRBV28; cdr3_nt: TGTGCCAGCAGCTCGGGGGGGGGACTAGCGGGAGTTACCGAGCAGTACTTC; cdr3_aa: CASSSGGGLAGVTEQYF
j_call: TRBJ2-1; clone_size: few; d_call: TRBD2; v_call: TRBV10-2; cdr3_nt: TGCGCCAGCAGTGACGAACTAGCGGGGGGTTACAATGAGCAGTTCTTC; cdr3_aa: CASSDELAGGYNEQFF
j_call: TRBJ2-7; clone_size: few; d_call: TRBD1; v_call: TRBV19; cdr3_nt: TGTGCCAGTAGTATAGGGGGGCAGGGGGAGTACGAGCAGTACTTC; cdr3_aa: CASSIGGQGEYEQYF
j_call: TRBJ2-7; clone_size: .; d_call: TRBD2; v_call: TRBV3-1; cdr3_nt: TGTGCCAGCAGCCAAGGACTAGCGGGGTACCAGCAGTACTTC; cdr3_aa: CASSQGLAGYQQYF
j_call: TRBJ2-1; clone_size: many; d_call: .; v_call: TRBV5-1; cdr3_nt: TGCGCCAGCAGACTAGCTACCTACAATGAGCAGTTCTTC; cdr3_aa: CASRLATYNEQFF
j_call: TRBJ2-2; clone_size: many; d_call: .; v_call: TRBV5-6; cdr3_nt: TGTGCCAGCAGCTTGGGGGCCACAAACACCGGGGAGCTGTTTTTT; cdr3_aa: CASSLGATNTGELFF
j_call: TRBJ1-5; clone_size: .; d_call: TRBD1; v_call: TRBV12-3/TRBV12-4; cdr3_nt: TGTGCCAGCAGGAAGACAGGGAATAGCAATCAGCCCCAGCATTTT; cdr3_aa: CASRKTGNSNQPQHF
j_call: TRBJ1-5; clone_size: few; d_call: TRBD1; v_call: TRBV12-3/TRBV12-4; cdr3_nt: TGTGCCAGTACCAGGGGGGGAAATCAGCCCCAGCATTTT; cdr3_aa: CASTRGGNQPQHF
j_call: TRBJ2-7; clone_size: .; d_call: .; v_call: TRBV4-1; cdr3_nt: TGCGCCAGCACCCAAATGGCCTCCTCATACGAGCAGTACTTC; cdr3_aa: CASTQMASSYEQYF
j_call: TRBJ2-7; clone_size: .; d_call: TRBD2; v_call: TRBV12-3/TRBV12-4; cdr3_nt: TGTGCCAGCGGCGGACTAGCGGGAGTATCCGAGCAGTACTTC; cdr3_aa: CASGGLAGVSEQYF
j_call: TRBJ2-1; clone_size: few; d_call: .; v_call: TRBV25-1; cdr3_nt: TGTGCCAGCCGTCGGACAGTTGACAATGAGCAGTTCTTC; cdr3_aa: CASRRTVDNEQFF
j_call: TRBJ2-5; clone_size: few; d_call: TRBD2; v_call: TRBV7-4; cdr3_nt: TGTGCCAGCAGCCTAGAACTGGGACTAGGGGAGACCCAGTACTTC; cdr3_aa: CASSLELGLGETQYF
j_call: TRBJ1-2; clone_size: few; d_call: TRBD1; v_call: TRBV7-9; cdr3_nt: TGTGCCAGCAGCTTAGCCAGCGACAGGGGAGGCGGCTACACCTTC; cdr3_aa: CASSLASDRGGGYTF
j_call: TRBJ2-1; clone_size: many; d_call: TRBD2; v_call: TRBV29-1; cdr3_nt: TGCAGCGTTCTGGCTAGCGGGAGATCCAATGAGCAGTTCTTC; cdr3_aa: CSVLASGRSNEQFF
j_call: TRBJ1-1; clone_size: many; d_call: .; v_call: TRBV12-3/TRBV12-4; cdr3_nt: TGTGCCAGCAGTTTTCCGAAAAACACTGAAGCTTTCTTT; cdr3_aa: CASSFPKNTEAFF
j_call: TRBJ2-3; clone_size: few; d_call: .; v_call: TRBV7-8; cdr3_nt: TGTGCCAGCAGCCCAGGGTGGGGTAGCACAGATACGCAGTATTTT; cdr3_aa: CASSPGWGSTDTQYF
j_call: TRBJ2-7; clone_size: few; d_call: TRBD2; v_call: TRBV5-1; cdr3_nt: TGCGCCAGCAGCGTAGGAGGGAGCGGGGCGGGCTACGAGCAGTACTTC; cdr3_aa: CASSVGGSGAGYEQYF
j_call: TRBJ2-1; clone_size: few; d_call: TRBD2; v_call: TRBV5-1; cdr3_nt: TGCGCCAGCAGCGCTCCGGGACTAGCGGCCATTAATGAGCAGTTCTTC; cdr3_aa: CASSAPGLAAINEQFF
j_call: TRBJ2-2; clone_size: .; d_call: TRBD2; v_call: TRBV7-9; cdr3_nt: TGTGCCAGCAGTCCAGCGGGGGGTCGAGCCGGGGAGCTGTTTTTT; cdr3_aa: CASSPAGGRAGELFF
j_call: TRBJ1-2; clone_size: many; d_call: .; v_call: TRBV11-1; cdr3_nt: TGTGCCAGCTTCTTCTCCAGGGAGGGGGGGCCTCCTACCTATGGCTACACCTTC; cdr3_aa: CASFFSREGGPPTYGYTF
j_call: TRBJ2-1; clone_size: few; d_call: TRBD2; v_call: TRBV11-1; cdr3_nt: TGTGCCAGCAGCTTAGGAGGGACTAGCAGCTCCCGAGTTGGTGAGCAGTTCTTC; cdr3_aa: CASSLGGTSSSRVGEQFF
j_call: TRBJ2-7; clone_size: few; d_call: TRBD1; v_call: TRBV13; cdr3_nt: TGTGCCAGCAGCAAATCCGGGACAGGAGATTTCTACGAGCAGTACTTC; cdr3_aa: CASSKSGTGDFYEQYF
j_call: TRBJ2-1; clone_size: .; d_call: TRBD2; v_call: TRBV9; cdr3_nt: TGTGCCAGCAGTGACAGTCTAGCGGGCCTTTACAATGAGCAGTTCTTC; cdr3_aa: CASSDSLAGLYNEQFF
j_call: TRBJ2-6; clone_size: few; d_call: .; v_call: TRBV7-2; cdr3_nt: TGTGCCAGCAGCTTAAGGCGAACCTCTGGGGCCAACGTCCTGACTTTC; cdr3_aa: CASSLRRTSGANVLTF
j_call: TRBJ2-1; clone_size: .; d_call: TRBD1; v_call: TRBV7-9; cdr3_nt: TGTGCCAGCAGCGCGGGACAGGGTGAATGGGTTAATGAGCAGTTCTTC; cdr3_aa: CASSAGQGEWVNEQFF
j_call: TRBJ1-1; clone_size: many; d_call: .; v_call: TRBV20-1; cdr3_nt: TGCAGTGCCAAGACCGGGGCCATGAACACTGAAGCTTTCTTT; cdr3_aa: CSAKTGAMNTEAFF
j_call: TRBJ2-5; clone_size: .; d_call: TRBD2; v_call: TRBV12-3/TRBV12-4; cdr3_nt: TGTGCCAGCACCCCGGCGGGAGAAGAGACCCAGTACTTC; cdr3_aa: CASTPAGEETQYF
j_call: TRBJ2-3; clone_size: few; d_call: TRBD2; v_call: TRBV5-1; cdr3_nt: TGCGCCAGCGTCCTAGCGGGAGTAAGCACAGATACGCAGTATTTT; cdr3_aa: CASVLAGVSTDTQYF
j_call: TRBJ2-1; clone_size: few; d_call: .; v_call: TRBV6-5; cdr3_nt: TGTGCCAGCAGTTACCACGGTAATGAGCAGTTCTTC; cdr3_aa: CASSYHGNEQFF
j_call: TRBJ2-1; clone_size: .; d_call: TRBD2; v_call: TRBV4-1; cdr3_nt: TGCGCCAGCAGCCAACCCCGGGACTATACGTTCGCTGAGCAGTTCTTC; cdr3_aa: CASSQPRDYTFAEQFF
j_call: TRBJ2-1; clone_size: few; d_call: .; v_call: TRBV12-3/TRBV12-4; cdr3_nt: TGTGCCACCTCCCGGGACAACTCCTACAATGAGCAGTTCTTC; cdr3_aa: CATSRDNSYNEQFF
j_call: TRBJ1-6; clone_size: .; d_call: TRBD1; v_call: TRBV6-1; cdr3_nt: TGTGCCAGCAGTCAACCTGACAGGGCCTATAATTCACCCCTCCACTTT; cdr3_aa: CASSQPDRAYNSPLHF
j_call: TRBJ2-1; clone_size: many; d_call: TRBD2; v_call: TRBV7-2; cdr3_nt: TGTGCCAGCAGAGGGGGGGCCAGCGGGAGATCAGGGGAGCAGTTCTTC; cdr3_aa: CASRGGASGRSGEQFF
j_call: TRBJ1-1; clone_size: few; d_call: .; v_call: TRBV10-3; cdr3_nt: TGTGCCATCGGAACCAGACAGCCTGAAGCTTTCTTT; cdr3_aa: CAIGTRQPEAFF
j_call: TRBJ2-2; clone_size: .; d_call: TRBD2; v_call: TRBV3-1; cdr3_nt: TGTGCCAGCAGCCAAACTGACGGCGGGAGGACCGGGGAGCTGTTTTTT; cdr3_aa: CASSQTDGGRTGELFF
j_call: TRBJ2-2; clone_size: .; d_call: .; v_call: TRBV7-6; cdr3_nt: TGTGCCAGCAGCTTTAGCGGTGGTGGGGAGCTGTTTTTT; cdr3_aa: CASSFSGGGELFF
j_call: TRBJ2-2; clone_size: .; d_call: TRBD1; v_call: TRBV6-5; cdr3_nt: TGTGCCAGCAGTTATTCGTTGACAGGGGGCGACACCGGGGAGCTGTTTTTT; cdr3_aa: CASSYSLTGGDTGELFF
j_call: TRBJ2-7; clone_size: few; d_call: TRBD1; v_call: TRBV5-1; cdr3_nt: TGCGCCAGCATCGGCGGACAGGGGCCCTACGAGCAGTACTTC; cdr3_aa: CASIGGQGPYEQYF
j_call: TRBJ2-7; clone_size: many; d_call: TRBD2; v_call: TRBV7-2; cdr3_nt: TGTGCCAGCAGCTTAGGACTAGCGCCTTCCTACGAGCAGTACTTC; cdr3_aa: CASSLGLAPSYEQYF
j_call: TRBJ2-6; clone_size: few; d_call: .; v_call: TRBV5-1; cdr3_nt: TGCGCCAGCAGGCTGGGCTCTGGGGCCAACGTCCTGACTTTC; cdr3_aa: CASRLGSGANVLTF
j_call: TRBJ2-2; clone_size: few; d_call: TRBD2; v_call: TRBV27; cdr3_nt: TGTGCCAGCAGTAAAACTAGCGGGAGAATAACCGGGGAGCTGTTTTTT; cdr3_aa: CASSKTSGRITGELFF
j_call: TRBJ2-1; clone_size: .; d_call: TRBD2; v_call: TRBV6-4; cdr3_nt: TGTGCCAGCAGTGGATCCCTCCGCGGGAGCTTTAGGGTTGAGCAGTTCTTC; cdr3_aa: CASSGSLRGSFRVEQFF
j_call: TRBJ1-6; clone_size: many; d_call: .; v_call: TRBV7-3; cdr3_nt: TGTGCCAGCAGCTCTGGACCAACGGATAATTCACCCCTCCACTTT; cdr3_aa: CASSSGPTDNSPLHF
j_call: TRBJ1-1; clone_size: .; d_call: .; v_call: TRBV5-1; cdr3_nt: TGCGCCAGCAGCCCTCAGGGGCGCATTGAAGCTTTCTTT; cdr3_aa: CASSPQGRIEAFF
j_call: TRBJ2-1; clone_size: few; d_call: TRBD2; v_call: TRBV29-1; cdr3_nt: TGCAGCGTTGAGCCCTGGGCGGGAGTGGGGAACAATGAGCAGTTCTTC; cdr3_aa: CSVEPWAGVGNNEQFF
j_call: TRBJ2-2; clone_size: few; d_call: .; v_call: TRBV10-3; cdr3_nt: TGTGCCATCAGTGAAGTGGTAACGACAGTAGGCACCGGGGAGCTGTTTTTT; cdr3_aa: CAISEVVTTVGTGELFF
j_call: TRBJ2-1; clone_size: .; d_call: .; v_call: TRBV5-1; cdr3_nt: TGCGCCAGCAGCTTGGAACTAGGACGCCCCCCCTACAATGAGCAGTTCTTC; cdr3_aa: CASSLELGRPPYNEQFF
j_call: TRBJ2-1; clone_size: many; d_call: .; v_call: TRBV4-2; cdr3_nt: TGTGCCAGCAGCCCAGGACTCGTAAGACACAATGAGCAGTTCTTC; cdr3_aa: CASSPGLVRHNEQFF
j_call: TRBJ2-1; clone_size: .; d_call: .; v_call: TRBV6-5; cdr3_nt: TGTGCCAGCAGTTACTCCGGGACAAGGCCCTTCAATGAGCAGTTCTTC; cdr3_aa: CASSYSGTRPFNEQFF
j_call: TRBJ2-3; clone_size: many; d_call: .; v_call: TRBV12-3/TRBV12-4; cdr3_nt: TGTGCCAGCAGGACTCTGGGAGGCACAGATACGCAGTATTTT; cdr3_aa: CASRTLGGTDTQYF
j_call: TRBJ2-3; clone_size: .; d_call: TRBD2; v_call: TRBV3-1; cdr3_nt: TGTGCCAGCAGCCAAGTAGCTTTAGTCGGTTTGGGGACTAGCAGGACAGATACGCAGTATTTT; cdr3_aa: CASSQVALVGLGTSRTDTQYF
j_call: TRBJ2-1; clone_size: many; d_call: .; v_call: TRBV18; cdr3_nt: TGTGCCAGCTCACTACAGGGACCCGGCTCTTATGAGCAGTTCTTC; cdr3_aa: CASSLQGPGSYEQFF